This TCR beta chain was captured by sequencing in a study of glioma-infiltrating T cells. Points from the study as a whole: Above-expected tissue-blood divergence occurred in all gliomas, most in low-grade ones. Only very few CDR3 sequences appeared in both tissue and blood.

Germline V gene sequence: CDR1 SEHNR, CDR2 FQNEAQ (reference sequence). The CDR3 loop spans 14 amino acids. V was shortened by 6 bases and J by 0 bases, with 8 bases between the two germline ends. Turning to this clonotype: Its specificity is unknown.

TCR alpha and beta CDR3 regions were amplified from RNA using iRepertoire nested multiplex PCR. For one-step reverse transcription and amplification, about 85-400 ng of tissue mRNA or PBMC total RNA was used. TCRdb processed the multiplex PCR reads anew with MiXCR; each CDR3 protein has one entry. The table lists 150,000 or so distinct CDR3 sequences, about 39% of them singletons, with about 18% in the top ten. The sample was glioma tissue, nonneoplastic brain tissue, or PBMCs (not recorded which). The J gene is TRBJ2-2, the V gene TRBV7-9; D gene uncertain. This TCR derives from a human donor with low-grade glioma or glioblastoma, undergoing nonglioma brain surgery, or in good health (not recorded which). CDR3 nucleotides: TGTGCCAGCAGTCAAGCCACGAACACCGGGGAGCTGTTTTTT. Translating gives CASSQATNTGELFF.